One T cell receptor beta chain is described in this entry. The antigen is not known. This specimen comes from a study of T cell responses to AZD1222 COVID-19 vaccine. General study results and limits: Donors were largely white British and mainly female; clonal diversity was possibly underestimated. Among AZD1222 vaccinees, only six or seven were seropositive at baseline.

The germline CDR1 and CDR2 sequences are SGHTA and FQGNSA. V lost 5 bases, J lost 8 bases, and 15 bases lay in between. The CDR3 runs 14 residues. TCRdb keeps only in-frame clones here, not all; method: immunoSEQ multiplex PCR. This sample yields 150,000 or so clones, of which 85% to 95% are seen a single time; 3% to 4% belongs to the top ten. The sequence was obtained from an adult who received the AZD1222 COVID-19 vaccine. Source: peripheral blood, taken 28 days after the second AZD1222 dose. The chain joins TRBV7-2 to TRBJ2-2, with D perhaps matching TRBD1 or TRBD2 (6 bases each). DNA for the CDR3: TGTGCCAGCAGCGGAGTGGGGGGCAGGGGGGAGCTGTTTTTT. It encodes CASSGVGGRGELFF.